The clone carrying this T cell receptor (beta chain) was recorded only once. What it recognizes is unknown. This CDR3 comprises 14 residues. Germline V gene lookup returns CDR1 SNHLY and CDR2 FYNNEI. The V and J ends lost 2 bases and 0 bases respectively, with 8 bases between them. TCRdb re-analysed the RACE reads in MiXCR, keeping a single row per CDR3 protein. The sample includes under 40,000 distinct CDR3 sequences, around 12% of them seen just once. The sample originates from a study of human T cells and chemical hapten exposure. Overall study findings and caveats: The formation of large CDR3 similarity clusters by expanded TCRs significantly exceeded that of controls.

The time point was: pre-sensitization, week 0. The treatment is: therapeutic diphenylcyclopropenone sensitization with weekly scalp DPC. Total RNA was extracted from unfractionated whole blood. The V gene is TRBV2, the J gene TRBJ2-7; D gene ambiguous. The sequencing here drew on whole blood, taken in connection with sensitization to the hapten diphenylcyclopropenone (DPC). The receptor was isolated from a woman aged 40-49 years with alopecia areata. Some clones in this sample may be carry-over from other donors' samples. In DNA form, the CDR3 reads TGTGCCAGCAGTGAATGGTACGTCTCCTACGAGCAGTACTTC. Encoded protein: CASSEWYVSYEQYF.